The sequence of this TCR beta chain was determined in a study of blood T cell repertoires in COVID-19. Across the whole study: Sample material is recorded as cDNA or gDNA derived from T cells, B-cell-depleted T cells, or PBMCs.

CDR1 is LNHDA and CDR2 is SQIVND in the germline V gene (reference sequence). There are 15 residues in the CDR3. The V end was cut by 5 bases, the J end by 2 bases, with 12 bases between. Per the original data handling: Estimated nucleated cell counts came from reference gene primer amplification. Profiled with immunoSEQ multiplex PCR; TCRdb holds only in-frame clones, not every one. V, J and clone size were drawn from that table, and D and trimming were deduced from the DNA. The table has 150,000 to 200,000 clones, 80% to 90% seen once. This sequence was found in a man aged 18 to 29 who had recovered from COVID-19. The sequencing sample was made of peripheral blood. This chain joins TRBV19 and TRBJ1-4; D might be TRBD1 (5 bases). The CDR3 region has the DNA TGTGCCAGTAGTCCCCGGGGGAGGACTAATGAAAAACTGTTTTTT. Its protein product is CASSPRGRTNEKLFF.